This T cell receptor beta chain appears in the sequencing data of a study of cytomegalovirus exposure and HLA in healthy donors. Findings and caveats of the study: V- and J-gene trimming of TCR beta was linked (in a later analysis) to a missense DCLRE1C variant.

Trimming took 5 bases from V and 11 from J; bases not matched to a gene: 7. This CDR3 is built from 13 residues. The germline V gene has CDR1 SEHNR and CDR2 FQNEAQ (reference sequence). Worth noting for this clone: What it binds is unknown.

PCR primers comprised 60 Vbeta and 13 Jbeta primers. Original analysis: Later, an analysis found roughly 80 million unique TCR beta chains, and around 10 million of these were shared. TCRdb's copy holds only in-frame clones and misses some; the assay was immunoSEQ multiplex PCR. V and J calls plus clone size are reproduced from that table; the DNA served to infer D and trimming. The sample shows around 67,000 clones, about 80% of them seen only once. This receptor was identified in a man younger than 35 in good health and CMV-seropositive. What was sequenced was PBMCs. The chain carries TRBV7-9 and TRBJ1-1; 11 positions match TRBD1. In DNA form, the CDR3 reads TGTGCCAGCAGCCCGGGACAGGGGGAGGTGGCTTTCTTT. Its translation: CASSPGQGEVAFF. The full variable domain, rest sourced from reference TRBV7-9 and TRBJ1-1, is DTGVSQNPRHKITKRGQNVTFRCDPISEHNRLYWYRQTLGQGPEFLTYFQNEAQLEKSRLLSDRFSAERPKGSFSTLEIQRTEQGDSAMYLCASSPGQGEVAFFGQGTRLTVV.